The 27 T cell receptor beta chains below all came from one sample that was sequenced in a study of Ad26.COV2.S vaccination and SARS-CoV-2 variants. Treatment indicated: some 19 received Ad26.COV2.S at low or high dose, single or two shots; 5 received placebo; per-sample allocation not given. Collection of samples fell on day 63 after the first vaccine or placebo injection. The table came from immunoSEQ multiplex PCR; TCRdb's copy has only in-frame clones and leaves some out. The sample has around 400,000 clones, roughly 80% seen once. The sequences come from peripheral blood, collected in a trial of Ad26.COV2.S vaccine versus placebo. The receptors here all came from a person aged 18-65 years who received the Ad26.COV2.S COVID-19 vaccine or a placebo.

The chain joins TRBV5-6 to TRBJ1-1; D not certain. This CDR3 is 15 amino acids long. V was clipped by 2 bases and J by 0 bases, with 11 bases between them. The V gene's germline CDR1 is SGHDT and CDR2 YYEEEE. Here the CDR3 DNA reads TGTGCCAGCAGCTTAATGAAGAGCATGAACACTGAAGCTTTCTTT. Residues: CASSLMKSMNTEAFF.

This chain connects TRBV7-6 to TRBJ1-3; D call uncertain. The V end lost 2 bases, the J end lost 0 bases, and 14 bases lay between the germline ends. CDR3 size: 17 residues. Germline V gene data show CDR1 as SGHVS and CDR2 as FNYEAQ. CDR3 bases: TGTGCCAGCAGCTTAACGATCACCAGCGGCTCTGGAAACACCATATATTTT. Its protein is CASSLTITSGSGNTIYF.

The genes are TRBV24-1 and TRBJ2-1; maybe TRBD2 (7 bases). Trimming removed 1 base from V and 15 bases from J, with 15 bases in between. The CDR3 runs 13 residues. Germline V gives CDR1 KGHDR, CDR2 SFDVKD. This CDR3 is CATSDFRGARVFF. The CDR3, as DNA: TGTGCCACCAGTGATTTTCGGGGGGCGCGGGTGTTCTTC.

The chain is built from TRBV7-2 and TRBJ2-3, with 12 bases that match TRBD1. In germline, CDR1 is SGHTA, CDR2 FQGNSA. This CDR3 has 16 residues. J lost 5 bases, V lost 3 bases, and 6 bases had no gene match. CDR3 DNA sequence: TGTGCCAGCAGCTTCACCGGGACAGGGGGCCGAGATACGCAGTATTTT. Encoded protein: CASSFTGTGGRDTQYF.

J is TRBJ2-1 and V is TRBV6-5, with TRBD1 matching over 10 bases. V lost 2 bases and J lost 5; bases outside the gene matches: 0. The CDR3 extends over 14 amino acids. Germline-derived CDR1 and CDR2 are MNHEY and SVGAGI. The CDR3 is CASSYGTGDNEQFF. The DNA for the CDR3 is TGTGCCAGCAGTTACGGGACAGGGGACAATGAGCAGTTCTTC.

This clone was detected only a few times. The chain combines TRBV18 with TRBJ1-5; 9 bases align to TRBD1. This CDR3 has 13 residues. Trimming removed 3 bases from V and 7 bases from J; junction bases left unmatched: 1. Looked up from germline, CDR1 is KGHSH and CDR2 is LQKENI. In DNA form, the CDR3 reads TGTGCCAGCTCACCGGACAGGGGCCAGCCCCAGCATTTT. Amino acids: CASSPDRGQPQHF.

The V and J genes are TRBV7-3 and TRBJ2-7; D is unresolved. The length of the CDR3 is 13 residues. V lost 3 bases and J 5 bases, leaving 11 bases between the germline ends. Germline-derived CDR1 and CDR2 are SGHTA and FQGTGA. CDR3 sequence reads: CASSFDPLDEQYF. In DNA form, the CDR3 reads TGTGCCAGCAGCTTCGACCCTTTGGACGAGCAGTACTTC.

The chain couples TRBV4-1 to TRBJ1-1; D is possibly TRBD1 (5 bases). CDR3 size: 15 residues. CDR1 is MGHRA and CDR2 is YSYEKL in the germline V gene. V was clipped by 3 bases and J by 5 bases, with 16 bases between them. CDR3 DNA sequence: TGCGCCAGCAGCCAGGAAGGGTTTCGGGGGACTGAAGCTTTCTTT. Protein: CASSQEGFRGTEAFF.

This chain connects TRBV5-4 to TRBJ2-5; D is possibly TRBD2 (7 bases). The length of the CDR3 is 15 residues. In germline, CDR1 is SGHNT, CDR2 YYREEE (reference sequence). Between the trimmed V and J ends, which lost 4 bases and 3 bases, there was a span of 16 bases. The CDR3 coding sequence is TGTGCCAGCAGCCAGGCCAGGGGAGGGGAAGAGACCCAGTACTTC. As protein: CASSQARGGEETQYF.

J is TRBJ2-7 and V is TRBV7-2; TRBD1 matches 10 bases. CDR3 size: 15 residues. Germline V lookup: CDR1 SGHTA, CDR2 FQGNSA. Trimming cost V 3 bases and J 4 bases; bases outside gene matches: 6. For the CDR3, the DNA is TGTGCCAGCAGCTTCGGGGGACAGGGGTGGTACGAGCAGTACTTC. Translation gives CASSFGGQGWYEQYF.

The J gene is TRBJ2-7, the V gene TRBV7-9, with a weak D call TRBD2 (5 bases). There are 13 residues in the CDR3. With 5 bases removed from V and 5 bases from J, the gap between germline ends came to 13 bases. Germline CDR1 is SEHNR and CDR2 is FQNEAQ (reference sequence). This chain's CDR3 is CASSLPAGDEQYF. CDR3 sequence (DNA): TGTGCCAGCAGCCTCCCCGCGGGCGACGAGCAGTACTTC. Drawing the rest from reference TRBV7-9 and TRBJ2-7, the complete variable domain is DTGVSQNPRHKITKRGQNVTFRCDPISEHNRLYWYRQTLGQGPEFLTYFQNEAQLEKSRLLSDRFSAERPKGSFSTLEIQRTEQGDSAMYLCASSLPAGDEQYFGPGTRLTVT.

This clone was observed once. The chain carries TRBV7-2 and TRBJ2-2, with TRBD1 matching over 7 bases. The V gene end was trimmed by 4 bases and the J gene end by 6 bases; junction bases not matched to a gene: 2. Per the germline V gene, CDR1 is SGHTA and CDR2 is FQGNSA. CDR3 length equals 13 residues. The CDR3 region is CASSSQGAGELFF. The CDR3 DNA sequence: TGTGCCAGCAGCTCCCAGGGGGCCGGGGAGCTGTTTTTT.

This chain connects TRBV18 to TRBJ2-2, with 8 bases aligning to TRBD1. V shed 8 bases, J shed 2 bases, and the junction held 4 bases outside the gene matches. The CDR3 covers 14 residues. CDR1 and CDR2 from the germline V gene are KGHSH and LQKENI. The CDR3 DNA follows: TGTGCCAGCGCTGGACAGGGAAACACCGGGGAGCTGTTTTTT. Translated, it gives CASAGQGNTGELFF.

V is TRBV7-2 and J is TRBJ1-1; 7 nucleotides match TRBD1. Germline V gene data show CDR1 as SGHTA and CDR2 as FQGNSA. V was pared by 7 bases and J by 1 base, with 9 bases of the junction left unmatched. The CDR3 covers 15 residues. CDR3 sequence (DNA): TGTGCCAGCAAAATAACCGGGACAGCGAACACTGAAGCTTTCTTT. As protein: CASKITGTANTEAFF.

In its sample, this clone was seen once. The V gene is TRBV2, the J gene TRBJ2-3, with 9 bases identical to TRBD2. The length of the CDR3 is 16 residues. CDR1 is SNHLY and CDR2 is FYNNEI in the germline V gene. J lost 2 bases, V lost 6 bases, and 9 bases had no gene match. The CDR3 loop is CASSGGLARTTDTQYF. The CDR3 bases are TGTGCCAGCAGCGGAGGACTAGCGCGCACCACAGATACGCAGTATTTT. Supplemented by reference TRBV2 and TRBJ2-3, the full variable domain reads EPEVTQTPSHQVTQMGQEVILRCVPISNHLYFYWYRQILGQKVEFLVSFYNNEISEKSEIFDDQFSVERPDGSNFTLKIRSTKLEDSAMYFCASSGGLARTTDTQYFGPGTRLTVL.

The chain has TRBV18 and TRBJ2-5, with D perhaps being TRBD1 or TRBD2 (5 bases each). V was pared by 6 bases and J by 2 bases, with 16 bases between. CDR1 is KGHSH and CDR2 is LQKENI in the germline V gene. This CDR3 spans 15 amino acids. The CDR3 DNA is TGTGCCAGCTCCCATGTCGGGGCAGGGCAAGAGACCCAGTACTTC. It yields the protein CASSHVGAGQETQYF.

The chain joins TRBV7-9 to TRBJ2-7; TRBD1 might be the D (5 bases). The CDR3 spans 12 residues. CDR1 and CDR2 from the germline V gene are SEHNR and FQNEAQ (reference sequence). V shed 5 bases and J shed 2 bases, with 7 bases lying between them. This CDR3 is CASSDSTYEQYF. CDR3 DNA: TGTGCCAGCAGCGACAGTACCTACGAGCAGTACTTC. Combining the CDR3 with reference TRBV7-9 and TRBJ2-7 gives the whole variable domain DTGVSQNPRHKITKRGQNVTFRCDPISEHNRLYWYRQTLGQGPEFLTYFQNEAQLEKSRLLSDRFSAERPKGSFSTLEIQRTEQGDSAMYLCASSDSTYEQYFGPGTRLTVT.

This chain connects TRBV7-9 to TRBJ2-1; D ambiguous. V lost 0 bases, J lost 5 bases, and 5 bases lay in between. The CDR3 length is 13 residues. Germline CDR1 SEHNR, CDR2 FQNEAQ (reference sequence). CDR3 residues: CASSLARDNEQFF. The CDR3 nucleotides read TGTGCCAGCAGCTTAGCAAGAGACAATGAGCAGTTCTTC.

There are a few counts of this clone. Other DNA sequences of this sample code for an identical CDR3. The rearrangement links TRBV5-1 to TRBJ1-1; tentatively, D is TRBD1 (5 bases). Trimming shortened V by 1 base and J by 1 base, and 8 bases separated the two germline ends. Germline-derived CDR1 and CDR2 are SGHRS and YFSETQ. This CDR3 has 14 residues. Written as DNA, the CDR3 is TGCGCCAGCAGCTTGCAGGGCGGGAACACTGAAGCTTTCTTT. It translates to CASSLQGGNTEAFF.

The chain carries TRBV19 and TRBJ1-5, with D hard to call. Germline CDR1 and CDR2: LNHDA and SQIVND (reference sequence). This CDR3 contains 15 residues. V dropped 7 bases and J dropped 3 bases, with 16 bases sitting between them. The DNA of the CDR3 is TGTGCCAGTACGTCAGCTGTCGTAGCCAATCAGCCCCAGCATTTT. Protein: CASTSAVVANQPQHF.

This chain uses TRBV7-9 with TRBJ1-4, with D maybe TRBD1 (5 bases). Trimming took 3 bases from V and 10 from J, leaving 21 bases between them. From germline, CDR1 is SEHNR and CDR2 FQNEAQ (reference sequence). This CDR3 spans 16 amino acids. This CDR3 reads CASSLGTVTNEGKLFF. The CDR3 DNA sequence: TGTGCCAGCAGCTTGGGGACGGTAACTAATGAGGGAAAACTGTTTTTT.

This clone was seen a handful of times. The same CDR3 is also encoded by other DNA sequences in this sample. The chain joins TRBV18 to TRBJ2-7; 9 nucleotides align to TRBD1. V lost 3 bases, J lost 2 bases, and 5 bases stayed unmatched. The CDR3 is 15 residues long. CDR1 KGHSH and CDR2 LQKENI come from the germline V gene. CDR3 amino acids: CASSPRTGAAYEQYF. The CDR3 DNA reads TGTGCCAGCTCACCCCGGACAGGGGCGGCCTACGAGCAGTACTTC.

The chain couples TRBV6-5 to TRBJ1-1; D is unresolved. Deletions cut 0 bases from V and 2 bases from J, with 7 bases between. The CDR3 runs to 14 residues. From germline, CDR1 is MNHEY and CDR2 SVGAGI. For the CDR3, the DNA is TGTGCCAGCAGTTACTCGAGGTCCAACACTGAAGCTTTCTTT. This translates into CASSYSRSNTEAFF.

V gene TRBV19 combines with J gene TRBJ1-1; no clear D gene. CDR1 is LNHDA, CDR2 SQIVND, per germline (reference sequence). Trimming removed 5 bases at V and 3 bases at J, with 7 bases between. This CDR3 region has 12 residues. This CDR3 is CASSAAYTEAFF. The CDR3 DNA follows: TGTGCCAGTAGTGCCGCATACACTGAAGCTTTCTTT. The whole variable domain, filled in from reference TRBV19 and TRBJ1-1, reads DGGITQSPKYLFRKEGQNVTLSCEQNLNHDAMYWYRQDPGQGLRLIYYSQIVNDFQKGDIAEGYSVSREKKESFPLTVTSAQKNPTAFYLCASSAAYTEAFFGQGTRLTVV.

The genes are TRBV29-1 and TRBJ2-1; D call uncertain. The length of the CDR3 is 12 residues. V lost 7 bases and J lost 4, with 11 bases in between. In germline, CDR1 is SQVTM, CDR2 ANQGSEA. CDR3 coding DNA: TGCAGCGCCCCCGCCAGGTACAATGAGCAGTTCTTC. Amino acids: CSAPARYNEQFF.

The rearrangement uses TRBV7-8 and TRBJ1-1; D perhaps matches TRBD1 (6 bases). Trimming took off 2 bases at V and 5 bases at J, with 9 bases between the two ends. Looked up from germline, CDR1 is SGHVS and CDR2 is FQNEAQ. CDR3 length equals 13 residues. Here the CDR3 reads CASSLTGRTEAFF. The DNA for the CDR3 is TGTGCCAGCAGCTTAACAGGGCGGACTGAAGCTTTCTTT. Filled out from reference TRBV7-8 and TRBJ1-1, the complete variable domain reads GAGVSQSPRYKVAKRGQDVALRCDPISGHVSLFWYQQALGQGPEFLTYFQNEAQLDKSGLPSDRFFAERPEGSVSTLKIQRTQQEDSAVYLCASSLTGRTEAFFGQGTRLTVV.

The CDR3 coding sequence is TGTGCCAGCAGTTTACTACGAGGAAACACCATATATTTT. Amino acid sequence: CASSLLRGNTIYF. The V call is TRBV28, the J call TRBJ1-3; D unresolved. CDR3 length equals 13 residues. The germline gives CDR1 MDHEN, CDR2 SYDVKM. Trimming took 2 bases from V and 4 from J, leaving 6 bases between them.